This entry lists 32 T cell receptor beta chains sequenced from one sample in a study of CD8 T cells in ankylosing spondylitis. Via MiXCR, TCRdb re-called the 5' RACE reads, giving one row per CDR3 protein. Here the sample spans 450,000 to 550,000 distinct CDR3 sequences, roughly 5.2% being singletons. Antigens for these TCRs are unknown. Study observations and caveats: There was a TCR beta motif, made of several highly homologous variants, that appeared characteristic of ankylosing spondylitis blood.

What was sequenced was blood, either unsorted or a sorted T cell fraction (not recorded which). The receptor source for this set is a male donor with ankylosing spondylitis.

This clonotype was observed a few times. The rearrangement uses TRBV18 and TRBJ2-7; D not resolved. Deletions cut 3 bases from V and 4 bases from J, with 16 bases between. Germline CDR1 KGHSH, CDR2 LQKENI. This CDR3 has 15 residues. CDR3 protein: CASSPFPQMVYEQYF. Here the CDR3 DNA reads TGTGCCAGCTCACCTTTTCCGCAGATGGTGTACGAGCAGTACTTC.

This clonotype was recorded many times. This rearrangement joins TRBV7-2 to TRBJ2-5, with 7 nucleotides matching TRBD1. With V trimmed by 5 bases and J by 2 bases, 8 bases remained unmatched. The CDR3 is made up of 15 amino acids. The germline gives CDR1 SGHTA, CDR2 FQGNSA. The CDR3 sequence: CASSRIRQGQETQYF. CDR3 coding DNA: TGTGCCAGCAGCCGTATACGACAGGGACAAGAGACCCAGTACTTC.

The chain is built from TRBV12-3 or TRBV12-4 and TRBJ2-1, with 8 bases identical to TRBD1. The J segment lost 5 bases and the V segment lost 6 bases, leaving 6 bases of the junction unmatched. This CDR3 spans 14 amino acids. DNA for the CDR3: TGTGCCAGCAGATACAGACAGGGGAACAATGAGCAGTTCTTC. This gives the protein CASRYRQGNNEQFF.

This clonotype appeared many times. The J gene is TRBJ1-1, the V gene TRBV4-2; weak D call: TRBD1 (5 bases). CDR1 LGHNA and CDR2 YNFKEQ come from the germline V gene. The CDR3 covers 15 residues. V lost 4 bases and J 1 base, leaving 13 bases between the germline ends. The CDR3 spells CASSPRVGGNTEAFF. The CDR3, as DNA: TGTGCCAGCAGCCCCCGAGTCGGGGGGAACACTGAAGCTTTCTTT.

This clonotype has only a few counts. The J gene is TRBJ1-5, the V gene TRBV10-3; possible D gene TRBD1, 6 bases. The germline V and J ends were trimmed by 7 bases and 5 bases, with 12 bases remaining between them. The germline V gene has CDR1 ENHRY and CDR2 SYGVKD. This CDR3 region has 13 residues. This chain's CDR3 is CAITGTTDQPQHF. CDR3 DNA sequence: TGTGCCATCACCGGGACAACCGATCAGCCCCAGCATTTT.

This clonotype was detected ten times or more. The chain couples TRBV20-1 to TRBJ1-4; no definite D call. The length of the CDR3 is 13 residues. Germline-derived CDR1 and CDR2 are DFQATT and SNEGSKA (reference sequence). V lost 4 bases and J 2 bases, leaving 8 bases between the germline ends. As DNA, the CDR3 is TGCAGTGCTATTCGAGGGACTAATGAAAAACTGTTTTTT. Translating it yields CSAIRGTNEKLFF.

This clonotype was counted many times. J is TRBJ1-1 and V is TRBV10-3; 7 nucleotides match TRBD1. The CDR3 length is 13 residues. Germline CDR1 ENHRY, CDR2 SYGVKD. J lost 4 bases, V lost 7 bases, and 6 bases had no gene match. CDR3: CAIIDRDGTEAFF. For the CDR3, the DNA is TGTGCCATCATTGACAGGGACGGCACTGAAGCTTTCTTT.

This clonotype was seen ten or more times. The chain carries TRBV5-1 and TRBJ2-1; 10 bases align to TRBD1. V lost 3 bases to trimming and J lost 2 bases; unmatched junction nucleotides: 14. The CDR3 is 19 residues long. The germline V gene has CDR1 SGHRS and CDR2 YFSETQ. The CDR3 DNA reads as TGCGCCAGCAGCTCCCGGGACAGGGGATCCCCTCTAGCCTACAATGAGCAGTTCTTC. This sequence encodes CASSSRDRGSPLAYNEQFF.

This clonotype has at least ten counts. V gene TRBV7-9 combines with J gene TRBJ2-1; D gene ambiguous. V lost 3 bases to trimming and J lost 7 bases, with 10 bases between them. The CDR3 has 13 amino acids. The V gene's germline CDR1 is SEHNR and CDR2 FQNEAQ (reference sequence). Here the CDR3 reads CASSFNQANEQFF. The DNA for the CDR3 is TGTGCCAGCAGCTTCAATCAAGCTAATGAGCAGTTCTTC.

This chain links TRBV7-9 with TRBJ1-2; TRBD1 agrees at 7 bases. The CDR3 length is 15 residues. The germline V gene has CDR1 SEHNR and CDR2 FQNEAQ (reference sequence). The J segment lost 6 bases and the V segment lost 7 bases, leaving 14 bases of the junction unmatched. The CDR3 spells CASTLGLGQLNGYTF. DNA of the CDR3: TGTGCCAGCACCTTGGGTCTGGGACAGCTTAATGGCTACACCTTC.

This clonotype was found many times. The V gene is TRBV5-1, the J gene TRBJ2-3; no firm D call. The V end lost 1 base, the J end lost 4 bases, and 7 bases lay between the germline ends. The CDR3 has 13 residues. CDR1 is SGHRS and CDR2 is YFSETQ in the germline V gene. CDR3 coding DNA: TGCGCCAGCAGCTTGATGCCGGCAGATACGCAGTATTTT. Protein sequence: CASSLMPADTQYF.

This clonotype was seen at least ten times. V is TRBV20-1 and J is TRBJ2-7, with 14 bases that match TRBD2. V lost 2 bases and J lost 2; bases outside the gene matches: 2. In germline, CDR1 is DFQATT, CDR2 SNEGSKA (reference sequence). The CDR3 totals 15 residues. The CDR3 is CSARSGLAGAYEQYF. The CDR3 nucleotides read TGCAGTGCTAGATCGGGACTAGCGGGAGCCTACGAGCAGTACTTC.

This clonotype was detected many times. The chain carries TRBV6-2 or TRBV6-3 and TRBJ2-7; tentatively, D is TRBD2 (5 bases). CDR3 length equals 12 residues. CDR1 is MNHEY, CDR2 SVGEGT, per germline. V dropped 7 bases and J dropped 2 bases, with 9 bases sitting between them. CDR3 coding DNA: TGTGCCAGCACGCACGGGGCCTACGAGCAGTACTTC. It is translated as CASTHGAYEQYF.

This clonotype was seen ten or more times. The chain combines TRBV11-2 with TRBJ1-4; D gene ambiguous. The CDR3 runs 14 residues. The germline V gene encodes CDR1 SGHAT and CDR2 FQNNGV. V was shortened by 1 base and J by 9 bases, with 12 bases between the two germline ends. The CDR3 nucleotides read TGTGCCAGCAGCTTAGGCCCCAGGAGTAAAAAACTGTTTTTT. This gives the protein CASSLGPRSKKLFF.

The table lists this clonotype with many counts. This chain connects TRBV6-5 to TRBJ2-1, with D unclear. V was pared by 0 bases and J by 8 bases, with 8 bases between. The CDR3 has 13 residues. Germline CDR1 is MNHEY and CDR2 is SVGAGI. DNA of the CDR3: TGTGCCAGCAGTTACTCGAGTGGATATGAGCAGTTCTTC. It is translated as CASSYSSGYEQFF.

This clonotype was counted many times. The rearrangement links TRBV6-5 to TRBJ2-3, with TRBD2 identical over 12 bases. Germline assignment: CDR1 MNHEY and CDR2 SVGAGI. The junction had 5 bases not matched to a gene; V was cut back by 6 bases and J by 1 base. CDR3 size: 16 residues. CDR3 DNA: TGTGCCAGCAGCTCCTGGACTAGCGGGGGCACAGATACGCAGTATTTT. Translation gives CASSSWTSGGTDTQYF.

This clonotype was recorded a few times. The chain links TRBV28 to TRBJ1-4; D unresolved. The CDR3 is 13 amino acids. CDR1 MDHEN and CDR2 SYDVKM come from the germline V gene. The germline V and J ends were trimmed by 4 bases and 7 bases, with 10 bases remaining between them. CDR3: CASSSRTAEKLFF. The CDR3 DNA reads TGTGCCAGCAGTTCCCGGACGGCTGAAAAACTGTTTTTT.

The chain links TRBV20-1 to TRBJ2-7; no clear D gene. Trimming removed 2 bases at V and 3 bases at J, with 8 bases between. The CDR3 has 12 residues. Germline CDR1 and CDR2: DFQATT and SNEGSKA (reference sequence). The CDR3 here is CSARPYSYEQYF. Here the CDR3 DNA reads TGCAGTGCTAGACCCTACAGCTACGAGCAGTACTTC.

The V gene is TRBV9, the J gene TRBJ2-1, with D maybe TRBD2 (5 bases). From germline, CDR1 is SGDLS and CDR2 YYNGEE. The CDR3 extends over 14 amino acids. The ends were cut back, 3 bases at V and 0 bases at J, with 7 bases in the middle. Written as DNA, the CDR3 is TGTGCCAGCAGCGAGCGGAGCTCCTACAATGAGCAGTTCTTC. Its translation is CASSERSSYNEQFF.

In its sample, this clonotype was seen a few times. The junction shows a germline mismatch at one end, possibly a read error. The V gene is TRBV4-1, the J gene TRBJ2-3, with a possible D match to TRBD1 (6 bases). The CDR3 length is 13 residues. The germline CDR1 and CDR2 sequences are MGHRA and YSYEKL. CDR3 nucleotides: TGTGCCAGGGGCCCCGTGCTTGCAGATACGCAGTATTTT. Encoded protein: CARGPVLADTQYF.

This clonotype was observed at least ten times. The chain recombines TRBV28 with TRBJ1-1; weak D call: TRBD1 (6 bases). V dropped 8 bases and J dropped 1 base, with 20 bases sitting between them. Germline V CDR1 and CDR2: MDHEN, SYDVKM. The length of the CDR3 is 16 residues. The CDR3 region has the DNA TGTGCCAGCTACGACATAAAAACAGGGAGGAACACTGAAGCTTTCTTT. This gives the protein CASYDIKTGRNTEAFF.

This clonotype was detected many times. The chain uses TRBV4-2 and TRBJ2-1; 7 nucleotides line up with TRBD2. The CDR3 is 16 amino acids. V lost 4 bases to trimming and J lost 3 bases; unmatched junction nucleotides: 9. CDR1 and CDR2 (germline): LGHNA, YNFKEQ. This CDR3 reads CASSLRTRRGYNEQFF. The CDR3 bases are TGTGCCAGCAGCCTTCGGACTAGACGAGGCTACAATGAGCAGTTCTTC.

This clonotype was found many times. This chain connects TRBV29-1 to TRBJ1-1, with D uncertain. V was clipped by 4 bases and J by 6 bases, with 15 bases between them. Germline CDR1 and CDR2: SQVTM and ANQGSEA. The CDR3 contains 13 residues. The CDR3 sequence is CSVVRGSDPEAFF. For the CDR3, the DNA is TGCAGCGTTGTTCGAGGGAGTGATCCTGAAGCTTTCTTT.

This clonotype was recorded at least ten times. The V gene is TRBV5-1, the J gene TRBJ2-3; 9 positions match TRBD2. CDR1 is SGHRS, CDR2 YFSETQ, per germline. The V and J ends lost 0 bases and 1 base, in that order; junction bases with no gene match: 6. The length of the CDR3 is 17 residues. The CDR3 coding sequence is TGCGCCAGCAGCTTGGCCGTGGTAGCGGGAGGCACAGATACGCAGTATTTT. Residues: CASSLAVVAGGTDTQYF.

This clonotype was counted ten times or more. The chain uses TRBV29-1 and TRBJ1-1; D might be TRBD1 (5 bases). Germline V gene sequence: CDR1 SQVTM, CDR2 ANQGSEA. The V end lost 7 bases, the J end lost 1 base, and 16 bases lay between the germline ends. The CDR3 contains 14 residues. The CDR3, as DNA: TGCAGCGCGGGGGAGGGGAGCACGAACACTGAAGCTTTCTTT. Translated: CSAGEGSTNTEAFF.

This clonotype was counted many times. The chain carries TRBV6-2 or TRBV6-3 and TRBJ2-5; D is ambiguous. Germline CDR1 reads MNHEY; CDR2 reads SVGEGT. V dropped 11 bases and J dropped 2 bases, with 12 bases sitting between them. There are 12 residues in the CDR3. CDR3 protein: CAVQTSQETQYF. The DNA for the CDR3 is TGTGCCGTCCAGACTTCGCAAGAGACCCAGTACTTC.

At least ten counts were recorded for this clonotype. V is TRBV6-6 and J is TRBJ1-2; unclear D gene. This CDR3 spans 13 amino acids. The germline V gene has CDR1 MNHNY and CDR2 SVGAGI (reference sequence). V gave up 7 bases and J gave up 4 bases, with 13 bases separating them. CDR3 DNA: TGTGCCAGCATGAGGGAGCTCGCCTATGGCTACACCTTC. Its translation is CASMRELAYGYTF.

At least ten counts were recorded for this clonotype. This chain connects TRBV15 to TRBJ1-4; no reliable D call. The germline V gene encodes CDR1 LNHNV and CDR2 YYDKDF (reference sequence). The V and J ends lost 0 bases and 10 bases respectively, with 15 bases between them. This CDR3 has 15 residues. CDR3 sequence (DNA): TGTGCCACCAGCAGAGACAGGCAGATTTTGCGAAAACTGTTTTTT. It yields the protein CATSRDRQILRKLFF.

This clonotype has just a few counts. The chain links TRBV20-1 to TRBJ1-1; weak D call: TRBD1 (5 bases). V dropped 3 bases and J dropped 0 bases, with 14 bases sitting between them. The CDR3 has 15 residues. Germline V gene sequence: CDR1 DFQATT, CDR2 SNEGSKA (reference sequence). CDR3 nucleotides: TGCAGTGCTAGGCGCCCGGGGGGAGTGAACACTGAAGCTTTCTTT. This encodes CSARRPGGVNTEAFF.

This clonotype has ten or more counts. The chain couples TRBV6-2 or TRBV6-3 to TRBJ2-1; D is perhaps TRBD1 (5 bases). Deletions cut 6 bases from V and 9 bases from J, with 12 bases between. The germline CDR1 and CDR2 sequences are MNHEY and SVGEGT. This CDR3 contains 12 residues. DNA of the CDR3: TGTGCCAGCAGGCCGGTGGGGCGTGAGCAGTTCTTC. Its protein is CASRPVGREQFF.

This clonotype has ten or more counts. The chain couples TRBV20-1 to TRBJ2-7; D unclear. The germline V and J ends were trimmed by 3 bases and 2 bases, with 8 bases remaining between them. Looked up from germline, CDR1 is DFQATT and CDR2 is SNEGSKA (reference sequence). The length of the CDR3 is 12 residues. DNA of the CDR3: TGCAGTGCTAGCCCATCCCCCTACGAGCAGTACTTC. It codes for CSASPSPYEQYF.

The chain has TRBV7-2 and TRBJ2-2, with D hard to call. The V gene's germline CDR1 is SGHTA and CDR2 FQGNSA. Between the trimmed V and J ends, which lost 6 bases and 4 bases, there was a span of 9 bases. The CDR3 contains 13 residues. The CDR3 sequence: CASRPTRTGELFF. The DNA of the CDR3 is TGTGCCAGCAGACCAACTCGCACCGGGGAGCTGTTTTTT.